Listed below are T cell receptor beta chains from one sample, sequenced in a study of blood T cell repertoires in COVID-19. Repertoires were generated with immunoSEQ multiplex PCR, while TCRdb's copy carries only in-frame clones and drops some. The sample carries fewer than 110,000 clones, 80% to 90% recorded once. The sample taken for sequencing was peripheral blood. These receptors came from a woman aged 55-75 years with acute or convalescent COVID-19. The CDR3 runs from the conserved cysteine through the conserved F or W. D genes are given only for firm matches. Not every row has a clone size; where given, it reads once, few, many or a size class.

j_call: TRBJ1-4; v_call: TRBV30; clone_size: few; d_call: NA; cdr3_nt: TGTGCCTGGAGGGCTGGCGACACAGCTGAAAAACTGTTTTTT; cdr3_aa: CAWRAGDTAEKLFF
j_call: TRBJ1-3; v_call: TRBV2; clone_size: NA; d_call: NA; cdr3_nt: TGTGCCAGCGGGAAGGACCCCCTCTGGGGAGTGAACACCATATATTTT; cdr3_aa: CASGKDPLWGVNTIYF
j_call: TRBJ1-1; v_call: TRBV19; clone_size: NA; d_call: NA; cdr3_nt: TGTGCCAGTAGGATTGACAGGCAAACTGAAGCTTTCTTT; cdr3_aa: CASRIDRQTEAFF
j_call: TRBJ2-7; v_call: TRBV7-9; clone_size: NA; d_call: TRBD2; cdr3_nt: TGTGCCAGCAGCGTACTAGCGGGGTCCTACGAGCAGTACTTC; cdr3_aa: CASSVLAGSYEQYF
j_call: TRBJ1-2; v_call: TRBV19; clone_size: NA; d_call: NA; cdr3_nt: TGTGCCAGTAGTCCCCAGGGCAGGAGGGATGGCTACACCTTC; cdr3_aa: CASSPQGRRDGYTF
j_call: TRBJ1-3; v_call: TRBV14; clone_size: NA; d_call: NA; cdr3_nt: TGTGCCAGCAGCCAAGTAGATCGCTTCTCTGGAAACACCATATATTTT; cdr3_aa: CASSQVDRFSGNTIYF
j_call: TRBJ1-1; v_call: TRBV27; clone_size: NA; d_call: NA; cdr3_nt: TGTGCCAGCAGTTCATCCCCGGTCAGGGTCGCACGTGGCACTGAAGCTTTCTTT; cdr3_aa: CASSSSPVRVARGTEAFF
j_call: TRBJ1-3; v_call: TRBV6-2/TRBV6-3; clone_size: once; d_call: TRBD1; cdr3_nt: TGTGCCAGCAGCCCACGACAGGGTTCTTTCTCCGGCTCTGGAAACACCATATATTTT; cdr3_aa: CASSPRQGSFSGSGNTIYF
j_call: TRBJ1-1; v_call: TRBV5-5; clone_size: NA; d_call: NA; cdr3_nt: TGTGCCAGCAGCTTGGACAGGGCGGCCACTGAAGCTTTCTTT; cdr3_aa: CASSLDRAATEAFF
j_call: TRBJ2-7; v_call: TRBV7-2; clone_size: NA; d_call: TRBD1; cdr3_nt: TGTGCCAGCAGCTTCGGGACAGGGAACTACGAGCAGTACTTC; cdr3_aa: CASSFGTGNYEQYF
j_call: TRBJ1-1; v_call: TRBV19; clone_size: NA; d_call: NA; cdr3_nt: TGTGCCAGTAGTATAACAGGTTCCACTGAAGCTTTCTTT; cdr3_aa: CASSITGSTEAFF
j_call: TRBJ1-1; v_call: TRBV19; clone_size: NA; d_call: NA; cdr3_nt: TGTGCCACCTCAGGGTTGACTGAAGCTTTCTTT; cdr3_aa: CATSGLTEAFF
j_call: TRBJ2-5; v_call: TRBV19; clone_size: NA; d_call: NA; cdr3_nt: TGTGCCAGTAGTCGCGGGGGCGGAGAGACCCAGTACTTC; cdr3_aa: CASSRGGGETQYF
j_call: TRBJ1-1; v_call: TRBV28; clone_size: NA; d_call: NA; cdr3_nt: TGTGCCAGCAGCAATCTCCGGAGGCCTGAAGCTTTCTTT; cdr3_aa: CASSNLRRPEAFF
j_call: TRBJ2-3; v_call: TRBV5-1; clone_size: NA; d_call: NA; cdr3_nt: TGCGCCAGCAGCTTTAGCGGCACAGATACGCAGTATTTT; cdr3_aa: CASSFSGTDTQYF